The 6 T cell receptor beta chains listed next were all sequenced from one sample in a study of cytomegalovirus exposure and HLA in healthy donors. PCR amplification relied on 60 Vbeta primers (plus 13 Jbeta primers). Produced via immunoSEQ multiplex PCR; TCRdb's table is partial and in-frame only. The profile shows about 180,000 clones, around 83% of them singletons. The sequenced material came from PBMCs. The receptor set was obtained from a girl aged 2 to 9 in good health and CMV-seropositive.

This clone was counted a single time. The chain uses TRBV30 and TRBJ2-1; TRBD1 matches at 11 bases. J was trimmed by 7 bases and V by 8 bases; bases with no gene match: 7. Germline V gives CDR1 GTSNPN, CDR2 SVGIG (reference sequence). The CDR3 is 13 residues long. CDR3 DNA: TGTGCCACAAACCGGGACAGGGGGAATGAGCAGTTCTTC. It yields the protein CATNRDRGNEQFF.

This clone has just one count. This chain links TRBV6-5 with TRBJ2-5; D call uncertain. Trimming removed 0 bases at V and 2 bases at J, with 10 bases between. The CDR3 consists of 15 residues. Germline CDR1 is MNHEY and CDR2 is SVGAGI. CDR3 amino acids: CASSYSDTAQETQYF. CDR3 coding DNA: TGTGCCAGCAGTTACTCGGATACAGCTCAAGAGACCCAGTACTTC.

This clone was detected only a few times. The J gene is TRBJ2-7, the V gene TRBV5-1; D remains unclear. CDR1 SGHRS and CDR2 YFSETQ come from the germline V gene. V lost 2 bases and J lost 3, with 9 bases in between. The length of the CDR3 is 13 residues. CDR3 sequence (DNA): TGCGCCAGCAGCTTAACAGTGGACTACGAGCAGTACTTC. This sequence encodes CASSLTVDYEQYF.

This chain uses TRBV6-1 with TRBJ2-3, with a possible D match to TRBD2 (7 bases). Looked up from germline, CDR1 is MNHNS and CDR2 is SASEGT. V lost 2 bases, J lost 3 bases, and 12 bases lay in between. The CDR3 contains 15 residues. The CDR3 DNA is TGTGCCAGCAGTGAATTAGGGGGGGTAACAGATACGCAGTATTTT. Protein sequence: CASSELGGVTDTQYF.

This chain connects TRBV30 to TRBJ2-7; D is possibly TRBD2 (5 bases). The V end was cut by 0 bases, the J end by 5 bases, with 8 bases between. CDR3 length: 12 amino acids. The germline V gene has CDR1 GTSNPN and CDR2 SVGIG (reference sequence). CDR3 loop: CAWSVLGDEQYF. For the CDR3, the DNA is TGTGCCTGGAGTGTACTCGGGGACGAGCAGTACTTC.

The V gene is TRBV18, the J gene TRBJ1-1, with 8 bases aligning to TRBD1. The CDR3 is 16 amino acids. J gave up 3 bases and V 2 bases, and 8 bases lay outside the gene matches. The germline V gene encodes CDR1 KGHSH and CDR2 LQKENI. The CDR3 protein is CASSPGLLDRDTEAFF. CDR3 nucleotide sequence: TGTGCCAGCTCACCAGGCCTCCTGGACAGGGACACTGAAGCTTTCTTT.